Detailed here is one T cell receptor (beta chain). This specimen belongs to a study of blood T cell repertoires in COVID-19. Original analysis: It was from reference gene primer amplification that nucleated cell counts were estimated. Profiled with immunoSEQ multiplex PCR; TCRdb holds only in-frame clones, not every one. For V, J and clone size, that table is used; D and trimming come from the DNA. Altogether approximately 300,000 clones are present, around 84% being singletons, with the ten largest covering about 2%. From germline, CDR1 is SQVTM and CDR2 ANQGSEA. The CDR3 length is 14 residues. V dropped 6 bases and J dropped 1; count of bases not matched to a gene: 6. Individuals aged about 18 to 89 years were recruited from approximately 22 US areas. Assignment of participants to cohorts was predicated upon participant-reported clinical history.

The gene calls are TRBV29-1 and TRBJ2-5; TRBD1 aligns across 9 bases. This clonotype was obtained from a woman aged 25-40 years who had been exposed to COVID-19. The sample consisted of PBMCs or T cells enriched from blood (not recorded which). Here the CDR3 DNA reads TGCAGCGTAACCGGGACAGGGTCCCAAGAGACCCAGTACTTC. Protein product: CSVTGTGSQETQYF.